A selection of T cell receptor beta chains follows, all from one sample in a study of human T cells and chemical hapten exposure. TCRdb ran MiXCR on the RACE reads and lists one entry per CDR3 protein. The table lists some 190,000 distinct CDR3 sequences, around 24% of them singletons. Sequences were derived from whole blood, sampled in connection with sensitization to the hapten diphenylcyclopropenone (DPC). These receptors came from a woman aged 45-60 years with alopecia areata. Some clones in this sample may be carry-over from other donors' samples. The CDR3 runs from the conserved cysteine through the conserved F or W. The D gene is left open where the match is weak. Only part of the rows carry a size: once, few, many, or a class if the clone is expanded.

V: TRBV20-1
J: TRBJ2-1
size: few
D: TRBD2
CDR3: CSGNEGRGRAAENEQFF
DNA: TGCAGTGGGAACGAGGGGCGCGGGAGGGCGGCAGAGAATGAGCAGTTCTTC

V: TRBV20-1
J: TRBJ1-3
size: few
D: NA
CDR3: CSARQGGNTIYF
DNA: TGCAGTGCTAGACAGGGTGGAAACACCATATATTTT

V: TRBV2
J: TRBJ2-6
size: NA
D: TRBD1
CDR3: CASSAPDRVVSGANVLTF
DNA: TGTGCCAGCAGTGCCCCAGACAGGGTTGTATCTGGGGCCAACGTCCTGACTTTC

V: TRBV29-1
J: TRBJ1-1
size: few
D: NA
CDR3: CSVVARGWNTEAFF
DNA: TGCAGCGTTGTGGCCAGGGGCTGGAACACTGAAGCTTTCTTT

V: TRBV6-2/TRBV6-3
J: TRBJ2-1
size: NA
D: NA
CDR3: CASSSRNEQFF
DNA: TGTGCCAGCAGTTCCCGCAATGAGCAGTTCTTC

V: TRBV3-1
J: TRBJ2-2
size: few
D: NA
CDR3: CASSQLLGSTNTGELFF
DNA: TGTGCCAGCAGCCAATTGTTGGGGTCAACTAACACCGGGGAGCTGTTTTTT

V: TRBV20-1
J: TRBJ2-1
size: NA
D: TRBD2
CDR3: CSAIRGGRSNEQFF
DNA: TGCAGTGCGATCCGGGGCGGGAGGTCCAATGAGCAGTTCTTC

V: TRBV20-1
J: TRBJ2-7
size: few
D: NA
CDR3: CSARRTDYEQYF
DNA: TGCAGTGCTAGGAGGACAGACTACGAGCAGTACTTC

V: TRBV11-2
J: TRBJ2-1
size: few
D: NA
CDR3: CASSTGLFYNEQFF
DNA: TGTGCCAGCAGCACAGGACTATTCTACAATGAGCAGTTCTTC

V: TRBV5-1
J: TRBJ2-3
size: once
D: NA
CDR3: CASSSKGPDQYTQYF
DNA: TGCGCCAGCAGCTCTAAGGGGCCGGACCAATATACGCAGTATTTT

V: TRBV3-1
J: TRBJ2-1
size: few
D: TRBD2
CDR3: CASSQDPSGRANEQFF
DNA: TGTGCCAGCAGCCAAGACCCTAGCGGGAGGGCCAATGAGCAGTTCTTC

V: TRBV28
J: TRBJ2-3
size: few
D: TRBD2
CDR3: CASNGSGRGTDTQYF
DNA: TGTGCCAGCAATGGTAGCGGGAGAGGAACAGATACGCAGTATTTT

V: TRBV25-1
J: TRBJ1-2
size: few
D: NA
CDR3: CASSEGHFNYGYTF
DNA: TGTGCCAGCAGTGAGGGGCATTTTAACTATGGCTACACCTTC

V: TRBV20-1
J: TRBJ2-5
size: many
D: NA
CDR3: CSARVSGVETQYF
DNA: TGCAGTGCTAGAGTATCAGGGGTAGAGACCCAGTACTTC

V: TRBV29-1
J: TRBJ2-7
size: NA
D: NA
CDR3: CSVGTRSYEQYF
DNA: TGCAGCGTTGGCACCCGCTCCTACGAGCAGTACTTC

V: TRBV6-5
J: TRBJ1-5
size: NA
D: NA
CDR3: CASRREFGVENNQPQHF
DNA: TGTGCCAGCAGGCGAGAATTTGGGGTAGAGAACAATCAGCCCCAGCATTTT

V: TRBV29-1
J: TRBJ2-2
size: NA
D: TRBD2
CDR3: CSVGTSGSPGELFF
DNA: TGCAGCGTTGGGACTAGCGGGAGCCCCGGGGAGCTGTTTTTT

V: TRBV12-3/TRBV12-4
J: TRBJ1-1
size: few
D: NA
CDR3: CASSFLSGGNSEAFF
DNA: TGTGCCAGCAGTTTCCTCTCGGGAGGTAACTCTGAAGCTTTCTTT

V: TRBV6-6
J: TRBJ2-2
size: few
D: NA
CDR3: CASRGESGTGELFF
DNA: TGTGCCAGCAGGGGAGAGTCGGGCACCGGGGAGCTGTTTTTT

V: TRBV10-3
J: TRBJ1-3
size: NA
D: NA
CDR3: CAISEPGSGNTIYF
DNA: TGTGCCATCAGTGAACCAGGGTCCGGAAACACCATATATTTT

V: TRBV30
J: TRBJ2-2
size: NA
D: TRBD1
CDR3: CAWRGGTGGRTGELFF
DNA: TGTGCCTGGAGGGGCGGGACAGGGGGAAGGACCGGGGAGCTGTTTTTT

V: TRBV29-1
J: TRBJ2-7
size: NA
D: TRBD1
CDR3: CSAGQGVYEQYF
DNA: TGCAGCGCCGGACAGGGGGTCTACGAGCAGTACTTC

V: TRBV20-1
J: TRBJ1-5
size: NA
D: NA
CDR3: CSAREPGGNQPQHF
DNA: TGCAGTGCTAGAGAGCCCGGGGGGAATCAGCCCCAGCATTTT

V: TRBV12-3/TRBV12-4
J: TRBJ2-1
size: NA
D: NA
CDR3: CASSQTGNSYNEQFF
DNA: TGTGCCAGCAGTCAAACCGGCAACTCCTACAATGAGCAGTTCTTC

V: TRBV20-1
J: TRBJ2-7
size: NA
D: NA
CDR3: CSARDRRVYEQYF
DNA: TGCAGTGCTAGAGATCGACGGGTTTACGAGCAGTACTTC

V: TRBV25-1
J: TRBJ1-2
size: NA
D: TRBD1
CDR3: CASSPGTGWGGEKGYTF
DNA: TGTGCCAGCAGTCCCGGGACAGGCTGGGGCGGGGAAAAAGGCTACACCTTC

V: TRBV20-1
J: TRBJ2-1
size: few
D: NA
CDR3: CSAMTSAISEQFF
DNA: TGCAGTGCTATGACTAGTGCAATCTCTGAGCAGTTCTTC

V: TRBV4-1
J: TRBJ2-5
size: few
D: NA
CDR3: CASSLKGGFETQYF
DNA: TGCGCCAGCAGCCTAAAGGGGGGTTTCGAGACCCAGTACTTC

V: TRBV10-2
J: TRBJ2-3
size: few
D: NA
CDR3: CASIPDPPNADTQYF
DNA: TGCGCCAGCATTCCAGACCCACCTAACGCCGATACGCAGTATTTT

V: TRBV11-2
J: TRBJ2-7
size: NA
D: TRBD2
CDR3: CASSLGAGGLAYEQYF
DNA: TGTGCCAGCAGCTTAGGTGCGGGGGGACTAGCCTACGAGCAGTACTTC

V: TRBV20-1
J: TRBJ2-7
size: NA
D: NA
CDR3: CSARGGLAEQYF
DNA: TGCAGTGCTAGGGGGGGACTTGCCGAGCAGTACTTC

V: TRBV29-1
J: TRBJ2-1
size: few
D: NA
CDR3: CSVEITGARRQFF
DNA: TGCAGCGTTGAAATTACGGGAGCCCGTCGACAGTTCTTC